Shown below are 31 T cell receptor beta chains from a single sample sequenced in a study of T-cell memory formation after mild COVID-19. TCRdb reprocessed the 5' RACE reads via MiXCR and lists one record per CDR3 protein. Of roughly 400,000 distinct CDR3 sequences listed, roughly 15% were seen once; the top ten hold 20% to 25%. Sequenced material: PBMCs or a T cell subset sorted from them (not recorded which). The receptors come from a man between 18 and 35 years old who had mild COVID-19 (a few samples of this study predate the infection). Cell type and time point are not known.

This chain links TRBV6-2 or TRBV6-3 with TRBJ2-1; possible D gene TRBD1, 6 bases. V was trimmed by 6 bases and J by 7 bases, leaving 16 bases between them. The germline CDR1 and CDR2 sequences are MNHEY and SVGEGT. This CDR3 contains 14 residues. The CDR3 spells CASSPPHRENEQFF. DNA of the CDR3: TGTGCCAGCAGCCCCCCCCACAGGGAGAATGAGCAGTTCTTC.

In this sample, this clonotype turned up a few times. The rearrangement uses TRBV10-3 and TRBJ2-5; D possibly corresponds to TRBD1 (6 bases). This CDR3 contains 13 residues. CDR1 and CDR2 (germline): ENHRY, SYGVKD. V lost 5 bases to trimming and J lost 2 bases, with 9 bases between them. CDR3 nucleotide sequence: TGTGCCATCAGTCCTCAGGGGCAAGAGACCCAGTACTTC. This encodes CAISPQGQETQYF.

This clonotype was detected a few times. The rearrangement joins TRBV12-3 or TRBV12-4 to TRBJ1-4, with D unclear. CDR3 length: 12 residues. Trimming took 3 bases from V and 10 from J, leaving 9 bases between them. The CDR3 bases are TGTGCCAGCAGTTTCCCGTTAGGAAAACTGTTTTTT. Translated: CASSFPLGKLFF.

Many counts were recorded for this clonotype. The gene calls are TRBV27 and TRBJ2-4; TRBD2 agrees at 9 bases. The ends lost 2 bases at V and 2 bases at J; junction bases unmatched: 1. CDR3 length equals 15 residues. Germline V gives CDR1 MNHEY, CDR2 SMNVEV (reference sequence). In DNA form, the CDR3 reads TGTGCCAGCAGTTTAGCGGGGGGGCCCAAAAACATTCAGTACTTC. It encodes CASSLAGGPKNIQYF.

This clonotype has a handful of counts. The J gene is TRBJ2-7, the V gene TRBV5-6; 9 positions match TRBD1. V was clipped by 4 bases and J by 4 bases; unmatched bases: 6. This CDR3 spans 14 amino acids. Germline CDR1 SGHDT, CDR2 YYEEEE. CDR3 sequence reads: CASSADRGVYEQYV. The CDR3, as DNA: TGTGCCAGCAGCGCCGACAGGGGGGTATACGAGCAGTACGTC.

As concerns this clonotype: At one end the junction does not follow the germline gene, possibly because of a read error. CDR3 loop: CRVDTQSADTQYF. CDR3 in DNA: TGCAGAGTTGATACCCAGAGTGCAGATACGCAGTATTTT. This sequence joins TRBV29-1 and TRBJ2-3; D unresolved. Germline CDR1 is SQVTM and CDR2 is ANQGSEA. The CDR3 is made up of 13 amino acids.

The sample holds a few counts of this clonotype. The J gene is TRBJ1-1, the V gene TRBV7-2; D is unclear. Per the germline V gene, CDR1 is SGHTA and CDR2 is FQGNSA. Trimming took off 2 bases at V and 4 bases at J, with 11 bases between the two ends. CDR3 length equals 14 residues. DNA of the CDR3: TGTGCCAGCAGCTTAAATCTGGGGTTCACTGAAGCTTTCTTT. This sequence encodes CASSLNLGFTEAFF.

The chain uses TRBV12-3 or TRBV12-4 and TRBJ1-2, with no clear D. V was cut by 3 bases and J by 5 bases, with 10 bases left in between. The CDR3 consists of 13 residues. The CDR3 nucleotides read TGTGCCAGCAGTTTGCAGGTGGGGTATGGCTACACCTTC. This sequence encodes CASSLQVGYGYTF.

In its sample, this clonotype was seen many times. In DNA, the CDR3 is TGTGCCAGCAGTCCAGGGGCGGGACAGAGATTCTACGAGCAGTACTTC. Translation: CASSPGAGQRFYEQYF. V is TRBV7-2 and J is TRBJ2-7; possibly TRBD1 for D (7 bases). CDR1 is SGHTA, CDR2 FQGNSA, per germline. V was shortened by 6 bases and J by 3 bases, with 21 bases between the two germline ends. CDR3 length: 16 residues.

This clonotype was seen only a few times. The chain has TRBV20-1 and TRBJ2-1; 8 bases fit TRBD1. After removal of 3 bases from V and 10 bases from J, the junction contained 5 bases not matched to a gene. CDR1 and CDR2 from the germline V gene are DFQATT and SNEGSKA (reference sequence). The CDR3 runs 12 residues. The DNA for the CDR3 is TGCAGTGCTAGCCCCGGGACAGGAGAGCAGTTCTTC. This codes for CSASPGTGEQFF.

The chain is built from TRBV7-2 and TRBJ2-1; D is unclear. CDR1 and CDR2 from the germline V gene are SGHTA and FQGNSA. Trimming stripped 1 base from V and 0 bases from J, with 4 bases between. There are 14 residues in the CDR3. The CDR3 loop reads CASSLEHSYNEQFF. DNA of the CDR3: TGTGCCAGCAGCTTAGAGCACTCCTACAATGAGCAGTTCTTC.

This clonotype appeared a few times. The gene calls are TRBV2 and TRBJ2-1, with D uncertain. V was clipped by 3 bases and J by 9 bases, with 3 bases between them. The CDR3 length is 10 residues. Looked up from germline, CDR1 is SNHLY and CDR2 is FYNNEI. The chain's CDR3 is CASSEGEQFF. The DNA for the CDR3 is TGTGCCAGCAGTGAGGGTGAGCAGTTCTTC.

This clonotype has only a few counts. V and J are TRBV29-1 and TRBJ2-1, with TRBD1 as a possible D gene (5 bases). The CDR3 spans 13 residues. CDR1 is SQVTM, CDR2 ANQGSEA, per germline. The ends were cut back, 4 bases at V and 6 bases at J, with 13 bases in the middle. The chain's CDR3 is CSVGSGPANEQFF. CDR3 sequence (DNA): TGCAGCGTTGGGTCAGGGCCAGCCAATGAGCAGTTCTTC.

This clonotype has only a few counts. The gene calls are TRBV3-1 and TRBJ2-7; D ambiguous. The CDR3 runs 16 residues. Germline V lookup: CDR1 LGHDT, CDR2 YNNKEL (reference sequence). Trimming cost V 4 bases and J 2 bases, with 18 bases left between them. The CDR3 nucleotides are TGTGCCAGCAGCCCACACGGTCTACCCCCCACCTACGAGCAGTACTTC. This codes for CASSPHGLPPTYEQYF.

The chain recombines TRBV11-2 with TRBJ2-5; perhaps D is TRBD1 or TRBD2 (6 bases each). The germline V gene has CDR1 SGHAT and CDR2 FQNNGV. The length of the CDR3 is 15 residues. V lost 5 bases to trimming and J lost 2 bases, with 15 bases between them. The DNA for the CDR3 is TGTGCCAGCAGCGTAACAGGGAGGTTGCAAGAGACCCAGTACTTC. This translates into CASSVTGRLQETQYF. The whole variable domain, filled in from reference TRBV11-2 and TRBJ2-5, reads EAGVAQSPRYKIIEKRQSVAFWCNPISGHATLYWYQQILGQGPKLLIQFQNNGVVDDSQLPKDRFSAERLKGVDSTLKIQPAKLEDSAVYLCASSVTGRLQETQYFGPGTRLLVL.

This rearrangement joins TRBV7-9 to TRBJ2-7, with 8 bases lining up with TRBD1. The germline V gene has CDR1 SEHNR and CDR2 FQNEAQ (reference sequence). V was clipped by 5 bases and J by 4 bases; unmatched bases: 16. This CDR3 contains 17 residues. The CDR3 region is CASSKPLGRTGTYEQYF. For the CDR3, the DNA is TGTGCCAGCAGCAAGCCCCTCGGACGGACAGGGACTTACGAGCAGTACTTC.

This clonotype was seen at least ten times. V and J are TRBV20-1 and TRBJ2-5; weak D call: TRBD2 (5 bases). The germline CDR1 and CDR2 sequences are DFQATT and SNEGSKA (reference sequence). This CDR3 has 12 amino acids. Trimming removed 5 bases at V and 5 bases at J, with 12 bases between. CDR3 residues: CSAHPWEETQYF. The CDR3 bases are TGCAGTGCTCACCCCTGGGAGGAGACCCAGTACTTC.

There are a few counts of this clonotype. The rearrangement links TRBV5-1 to TRBJ2-1; 12 bases are shared with TRBD2. Germline CDR1 is SGHRS and CDR2 is YFSETQ. CDR3 length: 15 amino acids. Unmatched junction bases numbered 3, after V lost 0 bases and J lost 8 bases. The CDR3: CASSLGGLAGDEQFF. Here the CDR3 DNA reads TGCGCCAGCAGCTTGGGGGGACTAGCGGGTGATGAGCAGTTCTTC.

The V and J genes are TRBV6-5 and TRBJ1-5; no firm D call. The CDR3 consists of 14 residues. V shed 0 bases and J shed 2 bases, with 5 bases lying between them. Germline V gene lookup returns CDR1 MNHEY and CDR2 SVGAGI. The CDR3 loop is CASSYSKGNQPQHF. The CDR3 DNA sequence: TGTGCCAGCAGTTACTCGAAGGGCAATCAGCCCCAGCATTTT.

This rearrangement joins TRBV6-6 to TRBJ1-5; the D gene is possibly TRBD1 (5 bases). The ends were cut back, 5 bases at V and 9 bases at J, with 14 bases in the middle. The CDR3 contains 13 residues. Germline V gene sequence: CDR1 MNHNY, CDR2 SVGAGI (reference sequence). CDR3 sequence (DNA): TGTGCCAGCAGTCCACTTAAGGGGAGGCCCCAGCATTTT. Residues: CASSPLKGRPQHF.

This clonotype was seen a handful of times. The genes are TRBV4-3 and TRBJ1-3; 9 positions match TRBD1. Germline lookup yields CDR1 LGHNA and CDR2 YSLEER. The V gene end was trimmed by 4 bases and the J gene end by 2 bases; junction bases not matched to a gene: 9. CDR3 length: 17 amino acids. The CDR3 is CASSPNPQGAAGNTIYF. For the CDR3, the DNA is TGCGCCAGCAGCCCGAATCCACAGGGGGCGGCTGGAAACACCATATATTTT.

This clonotype was counted many times. The chain couples TRBV12-3 or TRBV12-4 to TRBJ1-4, with a tentative D call TRBD1 (5 bases). The CDR3 contains 12 residues. Trimming removed 7 bases at V and 10 bases at J, with 13 bases between. CDR3 sequence (DNA): TGTGCCAGCAACCTAGGGGCAGGAAAACTGTTTTTT. It codes for CASNLGAGKLFF.

This clonotype was counted ten times or more. V gene TRBV12-3 or TRBV12-4 combines with J gene TRBJ2-5; D remains unclear. With 6 bases removed from V and 5 bases from J, the gap between germline ends came to 13 bases. This CDR3 contains 13 residues. CDR3 sequence reads: CASSWDLGETQYF. Here the CDR3 DNA reads TGTGCCAGCAGCTGGGATCTCGGGGAGACCCAGTACTTC.

In this sample, this clonotype turned up a few times. This chain uses TRBV6-1 with TRBJ1-5; D uncertain. Germline-derived CDR1 and CDR2 are MNHNS and SASEGT. This CDR3 contains 13 residues. The V and J ends lost 7 bases and 7 bases respectively, with 14 bases between them. CDR3 region: CASTPGSRQPQHF. The CDR3 coding sequence is TGTGCCAGCACGCCCGGTTCGAGGCAGCCCCAGCATTTT.

The DNA of the CDR3 is TGTGCCAGCAGCGGCGGGACAGGAATCTCGGGAGGCTACACCTTC. Its protein product is CASSGGTGISGGYTF. The rearrangement links TRBV9 to TRBJ1-2; 8 bases match TRBD1. Germline values: CDR1 SGDLS, CDR2 YYNGEE. V lost 3 bases, J lost 8 bases, and 12 bases stayed unmatched. CDR3 size: 15 residues.

The gene calls are TRBV5-1 and TRBJ2-1; 13 nucleotides line up with TRBD2. The CDR3 consists of 17 residues. The J segment lost 7 bases and the V segment lost 3 bases, leaving 10 bases of the junction unmatched. Germline assignment: CDR1 SGHRS and CDR2 YFSETQ. DNA of the CDR3: TGCGCCAGCAGCTGGCCGCCGGGACTAGCGGGGTTAAATGAGCAGTTCTTC. It is translated as CASSWPPGLAGLNEQFF. Based on the CDR3 plus reference TRBV5-1 and TRBJ2-1, the full variable domain is KAGVTQTPRYLIKTRGQQVTLSCSPISGHRSVSWYQQTPGQGLQFLFEYFSETQRNKGNFPGRFSGRQFSNSRSEMNVSTLELGDSALYLCASSWPPGLAGLNEQFFGPGTRLTVL.

The rearrangement uses TRBV12-3 or TRBV12-4 and TRBJ1-5; TRBD1 is a possible D gene (5 bases). CDR3 length: 13 residues. V was shortened by 6 bases and J by 4 bases, with 10 bases between the two germline ends. CDR3 region: CASRPPGNQPQHF. CDR3 nucleotides: TGTGCCAGCAGGCCTCCAGGGAATCAGCCCCAGCATTTT.

This clonotype occurred a few times. The chain is built from TRBV10-3 and TRBJ1-3; D is ambiguous. Trimming cost V 6 bases and J 2 bases, with 2 bases left between them. CDR1 is ENHRY and CDR2 is SYGVKD in the germline V gene. The CDR3 spans 11 residues. CDR3 coding DNA: TGTGCCATCAGCCCTGGAAACACCATATATTTT. This gives the protein CAISPGNTIYF.

This clonotype has just a few counts. This CDR3 reads CASSLRAGGGGTQYF. The DNA for the CDR3 is TGTGCCAGCAGCTTAAGGGCAGGGGGCGGTGGTACGCAGTATTTT. The chain employs TRBV7-3 and TRBJ2-3; 8 bases line up with TRBD1. The CDR3 is 15 amino acids. V lost 1 base, J lost 8 bases, and 8 bases stayed unmatched. Germline CDR1 reads SGHTA; CDR2 reads FQGTGA.

This clonotype has only a few counts. This chain links TRBV4-3 with TRBJ2-1; no definite D call. This CDR3 comprises 14 residues. From germline, CDR1 is LGHNA and CDR2 YSLEER. Trimming cost V 0 bases and J 4 bases, with 7 bases left between them. This CDR3 is CASSQDQSYNEQFF. In DNA, the CDR3 is TGCGCCAGCAGCCAAGATCAAAGTTACAATGAGCAGTTCTTC.

The chain joins TRBV4-2 to TRBJ2-2; D is possibly TRBD1 (6 bases). This CDR3 spans 15 amino acids. V was shortened by 1 base and J by 5 bases, with 11 bases between the two germline ends. Germline lookup yields CDR1 LGHNA and CDR2 YNFKEQ. CDR3 nucleotide sequence: TGTGCCAGCAGCCAAGGTCTCAGGGGTACCGGGGAGCTGTTTTTT. This sequence encodes CASSQGLRGTGELFF.